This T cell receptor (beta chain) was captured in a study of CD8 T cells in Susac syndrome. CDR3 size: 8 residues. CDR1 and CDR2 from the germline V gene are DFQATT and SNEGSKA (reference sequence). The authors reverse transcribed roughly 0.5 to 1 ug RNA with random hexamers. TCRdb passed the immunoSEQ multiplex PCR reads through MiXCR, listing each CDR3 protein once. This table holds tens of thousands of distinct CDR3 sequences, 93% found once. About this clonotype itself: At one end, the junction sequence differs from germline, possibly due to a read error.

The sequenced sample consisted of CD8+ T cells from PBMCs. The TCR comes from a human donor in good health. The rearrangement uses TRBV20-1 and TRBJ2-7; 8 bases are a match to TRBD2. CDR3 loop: CSAGREDF. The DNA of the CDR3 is TGCAGTGCTGGGCGGGAGGACTTC.